This TCR beta chain is from a study of PD-1 blockade in classical Hodgkin lymphoma. Across the whole study: Each patient was given nivolumab 3 mg/kg through a vein every 2 weeks.

With respect to this clone: The antigen remains undetermined.

The assay was immunoSEQ multiplex PCR, and TCRdb's table has in-frame clones only and misses some. The sample holds about 50,000 clones, roughly 66% seen once. Brentuximab vedotin exposure varied, and every patient relapsed after autologous stem cell transplantation. The CDR3 loop spans 17 amino acids. Germline V lookup: CDR1 MDHEN, CDR2 SYDVKM. The trim removed 6 bases at V and 4 bases at J, leaving 9 bases unmatched. Notes on the study in general: The CD4+ diversity rise by C4D1 was clearest in complete responders.

The sequenced sample was peripheral blood mononuclear cells (PBMCs), obtained before the second cycle of nivolumab. The chain combines TRBV28 with TRBJ2-7, with TRBD2 matching over 16 bases. This TCR was recovered from a human donor with classical Hodgkin lymphoma. The DNA of the CDR3 is TGTGCCAGCAGCCCCGCGGGACTAGCGGGAGGGAAATACGAGCAGTACTTC. This gives the protein CASSPAGLAGGKYEQYF.